This T cell receptor (beta chain) appears in the sequencing data of a study of OX40 agonist ivuxolimab in advanced cancers. The table came from immunoSEQ multiplex PCR; TCRdb's copy has only in-frame clones and leaves some out. The top ten hold around 2.9% of the sample, which has under 65,000 clones, approximately 84% seen once. Autoimmune disease history or systemic immunosuppression led to patients being barred. Sequencing was performed on CD4+ or CD8+ T cells sorted from blood, taken in a trial of the OX40 agonist ivuxolimab. This TCR came from an adult with an advanced solid tumor such as melanoma, head and neck, liver or kidney cancer.

CDR3 DNA: TGTGCCAGCAGTGAAGGGAGCGGGGGGGCTGGAGAGACCCAGTACTTC. Protein sequence: CASSEGSGGAGETQYF. The chain is built from TRBV2 and TRBJ2-5, with 10 bases identical to TRBD2. This CDR3 has 16 residues. Germline trimming cut 1 base from V and 4 bases from J; bases unmatched to any gene: 6. Per germline, CDR1 SNHLY and CDR2 FYNNEI.